One TCR beta chain is described in this entry. Authors' analysis steps: How many nucleated cells were present was estimated from reference gene primer amplification. Sequenced by immunoSEQ multiplex PCR; TCRdb stores in-frame clones only, minus some. That table is the source of V, J and clone size, and D and trimming were worked out from the DNA. The sample includes roughly 150,000 clones, approximately 86% of them seen just once. The data are from a study of blood T cell repertoires in COVID-19. Study details: COVID-19 samples, acute and convalescent, were from the United States, Italy and Spain. Sample material is recorded as cDNA or gDNA derived from T cells, B-cell-depleted T cells, or PBMCs.

This CDR3 spans 16 amino acids. V was trimmed by 3 bases and J by 4 bases, leaving 16 bases between them. The germline V gene encodes CDR1 SGHRS and CDR2 YFSETQ. The sequencing sample was made of peripheral blood. The clonotype was recovered from an elderly woman with COVID-19, enrolled during active disease. This chain joins TRBV5-1 and TRBJ2-2; weak D call: TRBD2 (7 bases). The DNA of the CDR3 is TGCGCCAGCAGCTCCTCGGGGGGCGGGAGCACCGGGGAGCTGTTTTTT. This codes for CASSSSGGGSTGELFF.